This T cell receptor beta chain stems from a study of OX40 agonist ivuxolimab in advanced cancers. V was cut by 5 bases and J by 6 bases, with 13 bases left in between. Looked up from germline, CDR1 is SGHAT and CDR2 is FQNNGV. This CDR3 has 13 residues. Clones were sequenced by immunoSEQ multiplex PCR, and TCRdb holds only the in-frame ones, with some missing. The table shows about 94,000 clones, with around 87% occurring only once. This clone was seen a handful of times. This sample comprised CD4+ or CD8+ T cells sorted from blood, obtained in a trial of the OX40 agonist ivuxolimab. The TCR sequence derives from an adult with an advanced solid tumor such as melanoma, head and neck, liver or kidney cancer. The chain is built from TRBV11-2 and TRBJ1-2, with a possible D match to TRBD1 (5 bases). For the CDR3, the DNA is TGTGCCAGCAGCACCCGACAGACGGATGGCTACACCTTC. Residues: CASSTRQTDGYTF.